This entry features one TCR beta chain sequence. The target of this receptor is not known. Per-base quality was not reported, and no clone a single base away is much larger than it. Looking up the germline V gene (reference sequence) yields CDR1 WNHNN and CDR2 SYGVQD. From V the trimming removes 6 bases and from J it removes 0 bases, while the gene matches leave 3 bases of the junction unaccounted for. Its CDR3 holds 16 amino acids, cysteine through phenylalanine. Here the CDR3 DNA is all that survives: 48 bases in frame from base 1. This entry is derived from a study of blood T cell repertoires in COVID-19 (dated by TCRdb to 2020 to 2021). The study in broad terms: Samples covering the acute and convalescent phases of COVID-19 were provided by collaborators in the United States, Italy and Spain. Where available, HLA class I and class II types were obtained from metadata supplied by the sample provider rather than from assay-based typing. A de-identified subject ID, COVID-19 status, age in years and sex were almost always included in the sample metadata. The dataset comprised deeply sampled blood TCRbeta repertoires from subjects exposed to, actively infected with, or recovered from COVID-19. Samples were obtained from the ongoing ImmuneRACE study (first 160 participants) and from approximately 1,200 subjects provided by 6 global collaborators. The material from the prospective study consisted of cDNA or gDNA derived from T cells, B-cell-depleted T cells, or PBMCs. The repertoires were released in a freely available public database meant as a resource for research on the immune response to SARS-CoV-2.

Participants in the prospective study were enrolled through a virtual design, were aged about 18 to 89 years, and lived in 24 United States geographic areas. In the prospective study, participants were assigned to cohorts based on the clinical history participants reported in a screening survey and a study questionnaire. ImmuneRACE Cohort 3 recovered participants were defined by two consecutive negative NP/OP PCR tests, healthcare professional clearance, or symptom resolution. In the prospective study, whole blood, serum and a nasopharyngeal or oropharyngeal swab were collected from each participant by mobile phlebotomists. Participants in the prospective study had the option to provide additional blood draws and questionnaires over a roughly 2-month period. Before DNA extraction, blood samples from the prospective study were shipped at room temperature or frozen. On the study overall, not on this receptor specifically: Clinical and demographic metadata were provided uncurated, with the amount varying by source and participant.

The immunoSEQ Assay, a bias-controlled multiplex PCR, was used to amplify TCRbeta CDR3 regions from genomic DNA. As for how the authors treated the data: The number of nucleated cells in each sample was estimated from the amplification of reference gene primers within the assay. To quantify the absolute abundance of each unique TCRbeta CDR3 rearrangement, sequence reads were collapsed and filtered. For each sample, productive Simpson clonality was calculated as the square root of Simpson's diversity index over productive rearrangements. The source is immuneACCESS, and TCRdb retained only in-frame sequences with V and J called. Part of the clones is not carried over; for the studies checked, unresolved V genes explain less than half of this, and the remainder is unexplained. D and trimming come from the DNA, and the V and J calls and clone size come from that table. The sample table holds fewer than 600,000 clones, of which roughly 90% were seen once. Approximately 1.8% of the sample is taken by the ten largest.

In this chain, TRBV10-1 is recombined with TRBJ2-1; TRBD2 fits 12 bases in the junction. The clonotype originates from a woman aged 40 to 55 who had recovered from COVID-19. Material for sequencing was PBMCs or T cells enriched from blood (not recorded which). CDR3 sequence: CASSMTSGSSYNEQFF. DNA sequence: TGCGCCAGCAGCATGACTAGCGGGAGCTCCTACAATGAGCAGTTCTTC.